The clone carrying this T cell receptor beta chain has just one count. Its target is unknown. Sequencing was performed with immunoSEQ multiplex PCR; in TCRdb, only in-frame clones are kept and a portion is missing. Here the sample spans about 60,000 clones, 85% being singletons. CDR3 length: 12 residues. Germline assignment: CDR1 LNHDA and CDR2 SQIVND (reference sequence). The data belong to a study of T cell responses to AZD1222 COVID-19 vaccine. Study conclusions and caveats: Just 5 to 7 people given AZD1222 tested seropositive at baseline. The study found Spike-specific TCR breadth and depth rose after two AZD1222 doses. Possibly, clonal diversity was underestimated; donors were largely white British and included more females.

The clonotype originates from an adult in good health. The source was peripheral blood, collected on day 0 of MenACWY control vaccination. V usage is TRBV19 and J usage is TRBJ1-5; D might be TRBD1 (6 bases). Here the CDR3 reads CGCGGLYQPQHF. CDR3 nucleotide sequence: TGTGGCTGCGGGGGGCTCTATCAGCCCCAGCATTTT.